Shown below are 27 T cell receptor beta chains from a single sample sequenced in a study of blood T cells in healthy people across ages. Next came a second PCR, run for roughly 6 to 11 cycles, which used a sample-barcoded 5' primer along with a J-beta primer mix. Using its own MiXCR run on the 5' RACE reads, TCRdb lists one record per CDR3 protein. The sample has 450,000 to 700,000 distinct CDR3 sequences; approximately 25% are singletons. Sequenced sample: blood. These TCRs come from an older woman in good health.

Notes on this clonotype: An end of the junction differs from the germline gene, which may be a read error. The rearrangement links TRBV12-3 or TRBV12-4 to TRBJ2-7, with 9 nucleotides matching TRBD1. CDR3 size: 15 residues. CDR3 nucleotide sequence: TGTGCCTGCAGTCCGGGACAGGGCGTCCCCTACGAGCAGTACTTC. Amino acid sequence: CACSPGQGVPYEQYF.

This clonotype was counted a few times. The chain employs TRBV3-1 and TRBJ1-5; D ambiguous. The V gene lost 2 bases and the J gene lost 6 bases, with 8 bases spanning the gap. CDR1 LGHDT and CDR2 YNNKEL come from the germline V gene (reference sequence). The CDR3 is made up of 13 amino acids. The CDR3 bases are TGTGCCAGCAGCCAAACTCGGTTTCAGCCCCAGCATTTT. Its translation is CASSQTRFQPQHF.

This clonotype appeared a few times. The chain links TRBV5-1 to TRBJ2-1; TRBD1 or TRBD2 may be the D gene (6 bases each). Trimming cost V 4 bases and J 2 bases, with 10 bases left between them. The CDR3 consists of 14 residues. Germline CDR1 and CDR2: SGHRS and YFSETQ. In DNA, the CDR3 is TGCGCCAGCAGCGAGGGGGAGGCCTACAATGAGCAGTTCTTC. It yields the protein CASSEGEAYNEQFF.

V usage is TRBV5-1 and J usage is TRBJ1-1; 10 nucleotides line up with TRBD1. Germline trimming cut 5 bases from V and 5 bases from J; bases unmatched to any gene: 12. Germline V lookup: CDR1 SGHRS, CDR2 YFSETQ. This CDR3 contains 16 residues. The CDR3 coding sequence is TGCGCCAGCAGTCAACAGGGACAGGGGAAGAGGACTGAAGCTTTCTTT. This translates into CASSQQGQGKRTEAFF.

The chain recombines TRBV20-1 with TRBJ2-5; D tentatively fits TRBD1 or TRBD2 (6 bases each). The V gene lost 6 bases and the J gene lost 8 bases, with 22 bases spanning the gap. The germline V gene encodes CDR1 DFQATT and CDR2 SNEGSKA (reference sequence). This CDR3 contains 14 residues. CDR3 protein: CSAEKGGSPQTQYF. In nucleotides, the CDR3 is TGCAGTGCGGAAAAGGGGGGTAGCCCCCAAACCCAGTACTTC.

This clonotype was observed a few times. The chain is built from TRBV25-1 and TRBJ1-4; D unresolved. Trimming took off 3 bases at V and 8 bases at J, with 10 bases between the two ends. CDR1 and CDR2 (germline): MGHDK, SYGVNS. This CDR3 has 13 residues. The CDR3 DNA reads as TGTGCCAGCAGTGACCCCAGGAACGAAAAACTGTTTTTT. Translated, it gives CASSDPRNEKLFF.

This clonotype is a singleton in its sample. The rearrangement uses TRBV10-3 and TRBJ1-1, with D unresolved. The CDR3 consists of 12 residues. V lost 6 bases, J lost 4 bases, and 9 bases lay in between. Germline V CDR1 and CDR2: ENHRY, SYGVKD. The DNA of the CDR3 is TGTGCCATCAGGCCAAATAGCACTGAAGCTTTCTTT. Translating gives CAIRPNSTEAFF.

This clonotype was counted a few times. CDR3 sequence reads: CASSFTLFSLHF. The CDR3 nucleotides are TGTGCCAGCAGCTTCACCCTGTTCAGCCTCCACTTT. This sequence joins TRBV7-3 and TRBJ1-6; D is unresolved. The CDR3 runs to 12 residues. The germline CDR1 and CDR2 sequences are SGHTA and FQGTGA. V was shortened by 3 bases and J by 15 bases, with 12 bases between the two germline ends. Supplemented by reference TRBV7-3 and TRBJ1-6, the full variable domain reads GAGVSQTPSNKVTEKGKYVELRCDPISGHTALYWYRQSLGQGPEFLIYFQGTGAADDSGLPNDRFFAVRPEGSVSTLKIQRTERGDSAVYLCASSFTLFSLHFGNGTRLTVT.

The rearrangement joins TRBV20-1 to TRBJ2-5, with D possibly matching TRBD2 (5 bases). The J call may be in error: the DNA end matches TRBJ2-7 better. This CDR3 is built from 13 residues. In germline, CDR1 is DFQATT, CDR2 SNEGSKA (reference sequence). In DNA form, the CDR3 reads TGCAGTGCTAGAAGTGGGGAGTACGCCGAGCAGTACTTC. Its protein is CSARSGEYAEQYF.

This clonotype was counted between two and nine times. The V gene is TRBV20-1, the J gene TRBJ2-3; D perhaps matches TRBD2 (5 bases). The V gene lost 6 bases and the J gene lost 6 bases, with 25 bases spanning the gap. This CDR3 has 16 amino acids. Germline values: CDR1 DFQATT, CDR2 SNEGSKA (reference sequence). The CDR3 is CSATTYTRGGYDTQYF. CDR3 coding DNA: TGCAGTGCCACAACCTATACTAGAGGAGGTTACGATACGCAGTATTTT.

The rearrangement joins TRBV3-1 to TRBJ1-2, with D unresolved. Germline values: CDR1 LGHDT, CDR2 YNNKEL (reference sequence). CDR3 length equals 13 residues. V was shortened by 2 bases and J by 2 bases, with 6 bases between the two germline ends. The CDR3 DNA is TGTGCCAGCAGCCAAAACCAAAACTATGGCTACACCTTC. This gives the protein CASSQNQNYGYTF.

CDR3 amino acids: CAWSSGTRMTETQYF. In DNA, the CDR3 is TGTGCCTGGAGTTCCGGGACTCGGATGACAGAGACCCAGTACTTC. This chain joins TRBV30 and TRBJ2-5; D possibly corresponds to TRBD2 (6 bases). The CDR3 loop spans 15 amino acids. Trimming pared 2 bases from V and 4 bases from J, leaving 17 bases between. Germline V gene sequence: CDR1 GTSNPN, CDR2 SVGIG (reference sequence).

The chain links TRBV29-1 to TRBJ2-5; D is possibly TRBD2 (7 bases). Germline V gene sequence: CDR1 SQVTM, CDR2 ANQGSEA. V was clipped by 6 bases and J by 2 bases, with 19 bases between them. CDR3 size: 15 residues. CDR3: CSVKSGGAIQETQYF. As DNA, the CDR3 is TGCAGCGTAAAATCGGGGGGCGCCATACAAGAGACCCAGTACTTC. Full variable domain (remainder filled in from reference TRBV29-1 and TRBJ2-5): SAVISQKPSRDICQRGTSLTIQCQVDSQVTMMFWYRQQPGQSLTLIATANQGSEATYESGFVIDKFPISRPNLTFSTLTVSNMSPEDSSIYLCSVKSGGAIQETQYFGPGTRLLVL.

The genes are TRBV4-1 and TRBJ2-3; 8 bases are shared with TRBD2. The CDR3 spans 15 residues. The V segment lost 5 bases and the J segment 6 bases; nucleotides outside the gene matches: 10. Germline V CDR1 and CDR2: MGHRA, YSYEKL. CDR3 DNA sequence: TGCGCCAGCAGCTCGACCGGGACTAGAAGGGATACGCAGTATTTT. This codes for CASSSTGTRRDTQYF.

The chain joins TRBV9 to TRBJ2-5; D possibly corresponds to TRBD2 (7 bases). The CDR3 contains 14 residues. Trimming cost V 3 bases and J 5 bases, with 14 bases left between them. Germline values: CDR1 SGDLS, CDR2 YYNGEE. Here the CDR3 DNA reads TGTGCCAGCAGCGAGGGGGGGTCCAGGGAGACCCAGTACTTC. Translated: CASSEGGSRETQYF.

This clonotype was observed a handful of times. This chain uses TRBV2 with TRBJ2-5; possible D gene TRBD1, 7 bases. The J call could be wrong; TRBJ2-1 is a better fit for the DNA end. The CDR3 runs 13 residues. Germline lookup yields CDR1 SNHLY and CDR2 FYNNEI. Here the CDR3 reads CASIRQGLNEQFF. CDR3 DNA sequence: TGTGCCAGCATTAGACAGGGACTTAATGAGCAGTTCTTC.

This clonotype came up a few times. The genes are TRBV3-1 and TRBJ2-5; D ambiguous. CDR1 is LGHDT and CDR2 is YNNKEL in the germline V gene (reference sequence). Trimming stripped 1 base from V and 2 bases from J, with 8 bases between. CDR3 length equals 14 residues. This CDR3 reads CASSQGLRQETQYF. The CDR3 region has the DNA TGTGCCAGCAGCCAAGGACTCCGACAAGAGACCCAGTACTTC.

The chain employs TRBV5-5 and TRBJ1-2, with a possible D match to TRBD1 (6 bases). Per the germline V gene, CDR1 is SGHKS and CDR2 is YYEKEE (reference sequence). The CDR3 totals 16 residues. Trimming shortened V by 4 bases and J by 0 bases, and 16 bases separated the two germline ends. The CDR3 DNA reads as TGTGCCAGCAGCGGGGGCTATGGGGCTGCTAACTATGGCTACACCTTC. This codes for CASSGGYGAANYGYTF.

V and J are TRBV28 and TRBJ2-5; 8 bases are shared with TRBD1. The J call is in doubt because the DNA end fits TRBJ2-1 better. Germline V gene lookup returns CDR1 MDHEN and CDR2 SYDVKM. The CDR3 has 13 amino acids. This chain's CDR3 is CASTPGGRDEQFF. CDR3 nucleotide sequence: TGTGCCAGCACCCCAGGGGGCAGGGATGAGCAGTTCTTC.

This clonotype was counted between two and nine times. The chain carries TRBV29-1 and TRBJ1-1; D gene ambiguous. This CDR3 has 12 residues. The germline V gene has CDR1 SQVTM and CDR2 ANQGSEA. Trimming stripped 5 bases from V and 0 bases from J, with 7 bases between. CDR3 region: CSVSIMNTEAFF. CDR3 nucleotide sequence: TGCAGCGTTTCAATCATGAACACTGAAGCTTTCTTT.

This clonotype was observed a handful of times. The gene calls are TRBV9 and TRBJ1-2; maybe TRBD1 (5 bases). CDR3 length: 13 amino acids. The germline gives CDR1 SGDLS, CDR2 YYNGEE. Between the trimmed V and J ends, which lost 5 bases and 7 bases, there was a span of 15 bases. CDR3 loop: CASSTGAPGGYTF. DNA for the CDR3: TGTGCCAGCAGTACCGGGGCGCCGGGTGGCTACACCTTC.

This clonotype has only a few counts. J is TRBJ2-5 and V is TRBV7-2; tentatively, D is TRBD2 (6 bases). The last part of the DNA fits TRBJ2-1 better; the J call may be wrong. The CDR3 sequence is 13 residues long. Germline V CDR1 and CDR2: SGHTA, FQGNSA. The CDR3, as DNA: TGTGCCAGCAGCCTCCAGGGACTTCTCGAGCAGTTCTTC. Protein product: CASSLQGLLEQFF.

The CDR3 loop is CSAPRGEKLFF. CDR3 sequence (DNA): TGCAGTGCCCCCCGAGGCGAAAAACTGTTTTTT. The rearrangement uses TRBV20-1 and TRBJ1-4; no clear D. The ends were cut back, 6 bases at V and 8 bases at J, with 10 bases in the middle. The CDR3 sequence is 11 residues long. Germline V lookup: CDR1 DFQATT, CDR2 SNEGSKA (reference sequence).

The chain has TRBV5-1 and TRBJ2-5; D remains unclear. This CDR3 contains 16 residues. V shed 0 bases and J shed 2 bases, with 14 bases lying between them. The germline CDR1 and CDR2 sequences are SGHRS and YFSETQ. The CDR3 reads CASSLAFDNLQETQYF. In DNA form, the CDR3 reads TGCGCCAGCAGCTTGGCCTTTGACAATCTACAAGAGACCCAGTACTTC.

This clonotype was seen only a few times. The chain links TRBV6-1 to TRBJ1-5, with D unclear. Between the trimmed V and J ends, which lost 0 bases and 7 bases, there was a span of 10 bases. This CDR3 spans 14 amino acids. Per germline, CDR1 MNHNS and CDR2 SASEGT. The DNA of the CDR3 is TGTGCCAGCAGTGAAGCGTGGAGAAACCAGCCCCAGCATTTT. Translating it yields CASSEAWRNQPQHF.

This clonotype was seen only a few times. The chain carries TRBV7-6 and TRBJ1-1, with D perhaps matching TRBD1 (6 bases). From germline, CDR1 is SGHVS and CDR2 FNYEAQ. This CDR3 spans 18 amino acids. V lost 1 base and J 3 bases, leaving 21 bases between the germline ends. DNA for the CDR3: TGTGCCAGCAGCTTAGTTGTTCTGGGGGGCGGAACGGACACTGAAGCTTTCTTT. Translating gives CASSLVVLGGGTDTEAFF.

Only a few counts were recorded for this clonotype. Here the CDR3 reads CASSHRDPKTDTQYF. As DNA, the CDR3 is TGTGCCAGCAGCCATCGGGACCCGAAGACAGATACGCAGTATTTT. This chain uses TRBV5-4 with TRBJ2-3, with D possibly called TRBD1 or TRBD2 (5 bases each). Trimming removed 4 bases at V and 3 bases at J, with 15 bases between. CDR1 is SGHNT and CDR2 is YYREEE in the germline V gene (reference sequence). CDR3 size: 15 residues.